This T cell receptor beta chain emerged from a study of cytomegalovirus exposure and HLA in healthy donors. The CDR3 runs 15 residues. V was clipped by 5 bases and J by 5 bases; unmatched bases: 11. The V gene's germline CDR1 is SGHNT and CDR2 YENEEA. The PCR made use of 60 Vbeta and 13 Jbeta primers. The table came from immunoSEQ multiplex PCR; TCRdb's copy has only in-frame clones and leaves some out. Here the sample spans roughly 180,000 clones, roughly 80% being singletons. The rearrangement joins TRBV11-3 to TRBJ1-2; 7 nucleotides align to TRBD1. This receptor was taken from a woman aged 18-35 years in good health and CMV-seronegative. The sequenced material came from PBMCs. CDR3 loop: CASSPPGQPHYGYTF. DNA of the CDR3: TGTGCCAGCAGCCCTCCGGGACAGCCGCATTATGGCTACACCTTC.